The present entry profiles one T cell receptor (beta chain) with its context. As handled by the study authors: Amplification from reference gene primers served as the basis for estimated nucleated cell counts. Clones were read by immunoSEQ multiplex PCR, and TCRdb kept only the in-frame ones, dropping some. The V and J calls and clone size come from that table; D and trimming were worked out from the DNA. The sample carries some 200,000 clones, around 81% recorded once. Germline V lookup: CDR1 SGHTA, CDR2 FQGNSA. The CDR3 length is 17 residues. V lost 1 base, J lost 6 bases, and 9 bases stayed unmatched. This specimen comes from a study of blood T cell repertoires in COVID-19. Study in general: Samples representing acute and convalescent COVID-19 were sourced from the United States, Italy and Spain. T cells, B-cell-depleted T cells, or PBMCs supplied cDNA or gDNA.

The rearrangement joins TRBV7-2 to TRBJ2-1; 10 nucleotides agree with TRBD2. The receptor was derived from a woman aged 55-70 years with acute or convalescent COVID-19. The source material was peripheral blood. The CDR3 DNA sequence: TGTGCCAGCAGCTTAGTTTTCCTAGCGGGGGTGGGCAATGAGCAGTTCTTC. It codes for CASSLVFLAGVGNEQFF.